A selection of T cell receptor beta chains follows, all from one sample in a study of cytomegalovirus exposure and HLA in healthy donors. The table came from immunoSEQ multiplex PCR; TCRdb's copy has only in-frame clones and leaves some out. The sample holds about 130,000 clones; 85% to 90% are singletons and the top ten take about 6.7%. Sequences were obtained from PBMCs. The receptors derive from a woman in her 30s in good health and CMV-seropositive. CDR3s include the opening cysteine and the closing phenylalanine or tryptophan. D genes are given only for firm matches. Clone size, where shown, is once, few, many, or a class for clones that have expanded.

V gene	clone size	D gene	J gene	CDR3 DNA	CDR3 protein
TRBV9	.	TRBD2	TRBJ2-5	TGTGCCAGCAGCCTTACCGGGACTAGCGGGGAGACCCAGTACTTC	CASSLTGTSGETQYF
TRBV4-1	.	TRBD1	TRBJ2-5	TGCGCCAGCAGCCAATTTACAGGGGGCGGACAGACCCAGTACTTC	CASSQFTGGGQTQYF
TRBV27	few	.	TRBJ2-6	TGTGCCAGCAGAAATGGGAAGGGAGCTGGGGCCAACGTCCTGACTTTC	CASRNGKGAGANVLTF
TRBV28	.	TRBD2	TRBJ2-1	TGTGCCAGCACCCCGTCCCCGGGACTATCCTACAATGAGCAGTTCTTC	CASTPSPGLSYNEQFF
TRBV6-5	.	.	TRBJ1-1	TGTGCCAGCAGTTATAGGCCCCAGGGGAACACTGAAGCTTTCTTT	CASSYRPQGNTEAFF
TRBV7-9	.	.	TRBJ2-5	TGTGCCAGCAGCTTCGGAGGACACCAAGAGACCCAGTACTTC	CASSFGGHQETQYF
TRBV2	.	TRBD1	TRBJ1-5	TGTGCCAGCAGAGGACAGGGTGGCCAGCCCCAGCATTTT	CASRGQGGQPQHF
TRBV7-2	.	.	TRBJ2-3	TGTGCCAGCAGCCGACCCAGCCAGACTAGCACAGATACGCAGTATTTT	CASSRPSQTSTDTQYF
TRBV19	few	.	TRBJ1-2	TGTGCCAGTAGTACGGACAACCGACTGCTTCATACGAACTATGGCTACACCTTC	CASSTDNRLLHTNYGYTF
TRBV6-6	.	.	TRBJ2-7	TGTGCCAGCAGTCCCAGGGGTCTAAGCAACTACGAGCAGTACTTC	CASSPRGLSNYEQYF
TRBV27	.	TRBD2	TRBJ2-7	TGTGCCAGCAGTCCTGAAGCGGGAGGGGGCCCCTACGAGCAGTACTTC	CASSPEAGGGPYEQYF
TRBV5-1	.	TRBD1	TRBJ2-5	TGCGCCAGCAGCACTACAGGGGGAGAGACCCAGTACTTC	CASSTTGGETQYF
TRBV6-1	.	TRBD2	TRBJ2-7	TGTGCCAGTCGGACTAGCGTACCCGAGCAGTACTTC	CASRTSVPEQYF
TRBV7-9	few	TRBD1	TRBJ2-7	TGTGCCAGCAGCTTAGGGGGGACAGGGGAACACGAGCAGTACTTC	CASSLGGTGEHEQYF
TRBV10-3	once	TRBD1	TRBJ2-1	TGTGCCGTCCGTTCGACAGGGGTTGAGCAGTTCTTC	CAVRSTGVEQFF
TRBV5-4	.	TRBD1	TRBJ2-5	TGTGCCAGCAGCCCCGGACAGGCTCGGGGTGAGACCCAGTACTTC	CASSPGQARGETQYF
TRBV7-9	.	.	TRBJ2-5	TGTGCCAGCAGCTTGTTTCCCCTCCGGGGCAGGGGCCAAGAGACCCAGTACTTC	CASSLFPLRGRGQETQYF
TRBV10-3	.	.	TRBJ1-5	TGTGCCATCTCAGGGGCCAGCAATCAGCCCCAGCATTTT	CAISGASNQPQHF